These 30 T cell receptor beta chains originate from one sample sequenced in a study of cytomegalovirus exposure and HLA in healthy donors. The PCR was carried out with 60 Vbeta primers and 13 Jbeta primers. Sequencing was performed with immunoSEQ multiplex PCR; in TCRdb, only in-frame clones are kept and a portion is missing. The data contain about 200,000 clones, around 80% of them singletons. Sequenced: PBMCs. These receptors were taken from a boy aged 2 to 10 in good health and CMV-seronegative.

The chain is built from TRBV27 and TRBJ1-1, with D possibly TRBD1 on 5 matching bases. Trimming took 7 bases from V and 5 from J, leaving 14 bases between them. Per germline, CDR1 MNHEY and CDR2 SMNVEV (reference sequence). This CDR3 spans 13 amino acids. The CDR3 is CASTPSRETEAFF. As DNA, the CDR3 is TGTGCCAGCACCCCCTCCAGGGAAACTGAAGCTTTCTTT.

The rearrangement joins TRBV25-1 to TRBJ1-5; D may be TRBD1 (5 bases). Germline values: CDR1 MGHDK, CDR2 SYGVNS. This CDR3 comprises 15 residues. Trimming removed 5 bases at V and 6 bases at J, with 17 bases between. The CDR3 region is CASSPLQGDAQPQHF. In nucleotides, the CDR3 is TGTGCCAGCAGTCCACTTCAAGGGGATGCTCAGCCCCAGCATTTT.

This clone has only a few counts. The V and J genes are TRBV5-4 and TRBJ1-1, with D possibly TRBD1 on 5 matching bases. The germline V gene has CDR1 SGHNT and CDR2 YYREEE (reference sequence). The V and J ends lost 4 bases and 5 bases respectively, with 12 bases between them. The CDR3 has 13 amino acids. CDR3 coding DNA: TGTGCCAGCAGCCCGGGGGGAGGGACTGAAGCTTTCTTT. It translates to CASSPGGGTEAFF.

V usage is TRBV11-2 and J usage is TRBJ1-2, with TRBD1 identical over 11 bases. CDR3 length: 15 residues. Germline assignment: CDR1 SGHAT and CDR2 FQNNGV. Germline trimming cut 5 bases from V and 3 bases from J; bases unmatched to any gene: 5. The CDR3 sequence is CASSPRTGGDYGYTF. The CDR3 nucleotides are TGTGCCAGCAGCCCCAGGACAGGGGGCGACTATGGCTACACCTTC.

J is TRBJ2-5 and V is TRBV25-1; the match to TRBD2 covers 11 bases. The CDR3 extends over 18 amino acids. Germline V gives CDR1 MGHDK, CDR2 SYGVNS. V gave up 1 base and J gave up 4 bases; unmatched junction bases: 11. The CDR3 nucleotides read TGTGCCAGCAGTGAATTGGGAGTAGCGGGAGGGTATGGAGAGACCCAGTACTTC. Translation: CASSELGVAGGYGETQYF.

The chain has TRBV27 and TRBJ1-4, with D perhaps TRBD1 (5 bases). V was cut by 4 bases and J by 7 bases, with 19 bases left in between. CDR1 MNHEY and CDR2 SMNVEV come from the germline V gene (reference sequence). The CDR3 contains 16 residues. This CDR3 reads CASSSPGRTGGEKLFF. The CDR3 coding sequence is TGTGCCAGCAGTTCCCCCGGACGAACGGGGGGTGAAAAACTGTTTTTT.

The rearrangement uses TRBV21-1 and TRBJ2-1; the table's D call, TRBD1, has no DNA check behind it. TRBV21-1 is reported as a pseudogene. The CDR3 is made up of 14 amino acids. The CDR3 sequence: CASSKEARDNEQFF. In DNA form, the CDR3 reads TGTGCCAGCAGCAAAGAGGCCAGGGACAATGAGCAGTTCTTC.

The chain links TRBV28 to TRBJ2-7; TRBD2 matches 11 bases. Germline loops: CDR1 MDHEN, CDR2 SYDVKM. There are 15 residues in the CDR3. The ends lost 3 bases at V and 2 bases at J; junction bases unmatched: 3. For the CDR3, the DNA is TGTGCCAGCAGTTTTGCGACTAGCGGGGCCTACGAGCAGTACTTC. The encoded protein is CASSFATSGAYEQYF.

V gene TRBV18 combines with J gene TRBJ1-1, with D possibly TRBD1 on 6 matching bases. There are 14 residues in the CDR3. V was cut by 3 bases and J by 5 bases, with 13 bases left in between. Germline lookup yields CDR1 KGHSH and CDR2 LQKENI. The CDR3 DNA reads as TGTGCCAGCTCACCCAAACAGGGACCGACTGAAGCTTTCTTT. It translates to CASSPKQGPTEAFF.

The chain has TRBV18 and TRBJ1-3; no reliable D call. Trimming took off 0 bases at V and 4 bases at J, with 19 bases between the two ends. The germline V gene encodes CDR1 KGHSH and CDR2 LQKENI. The CDR3 is 18 residues long. Written as DNA, the CDR3 is TGTGCCAGCTCACCACCGAGGGCAGACCAAACGCTCGGAAACACCATATATTTT. This translates into CASSPPRADQTLGNTIYF.

V usage is TRBV7-2 and J usage is TRBJ2-7; 7 positions match TRBD2. The ends lost 3 bases at V and 2 bases at J; junction bases unmatched: 7. The germline gives CDR1 SGHTA, CDR2 FQGNSA. CDR3 length: 15 amino acids. The CDR3 protein is CASSFSSGTTYEQYF. CDR3 DNA sequence: TGTGCCAGCAGCTTCTCCTCCGGGACTACCTACGAGCAGTACTTC.

The chain recombines TRBV27 with TRBJ2-5, with 9 bases matching TRBD2. The CDR3 extends over 15 amino acids. The ends lost 5 bases at V and 0 bases at J; junction bases unmatched: 4. Germline V gives CDR1 MNHEY, CDR2 SMNVEV (reference sequence). The CDR3 is CASSHGLAYQETQYF. CDR3 bases: TGTGCCAGCAGTCATGGACTAGCGTACCAAGAGACCCAGTACTTC.

This chain joins TRBV4-2 and TRBJ2-3; 8 bases line up with TRBD2. Germline-derived CDR1 and CDR2 are LGHNA and YNFKEQ. The trim removed 0 bases at V and 5 bases at J, leaving 10 bases unmatched. This CDR3 spans 17 amino acids. The CDR3 region has the DNA TGTGCCAGCAGCCAAGATAGTACCGGGGGGGCGGAAGATACGCAGTATTTT. Its translation is CASSQDSTGGAEDTQYF.

This clone was counted between two and nine times. This rearrangement joins TRBV6-5 to TRBJ2-5; D unclear. This CDR3 has 14 amino acids. The V end lost 0 bases, the J end lost 5 bases, and 10 bases lay between the germline ends. The germline V gene has CDR1 MNHEY and CDR2 SVGAGI. In DNA, the CDR3 is TGTGCCAGCAGTTACTCGAACCCCGGTGAGACCCAGTACTTC. Translation: CASSYSNPGETQYF.

This clone was seen once. The chain recombines TRBV5-6 with TRBJ1-2, with D maybe TRBD1 (6 bases). The germline gives CDR1 SGHDT, CDR2 YYEEEE. V lost 3 bases, J lost 2 bases, and 17 bases lay in between. The CDR3 is 16 amino acids. CDR3 residues: CASSSYNREINYGYTF. The CDR3 bases are TGTGCCAGCAGCTCGTACAACAGGGAGATAAACTATGGCTACACCTTC.

The J gene is TRBJ2-3, the V gene TRBV5-1, with 11 bases identical to TRBD1. Per germline, CDR1 SGHRS and CDR2 YFSETQ. V lost 5 bases to trimming and J lost 3 bases; unmatched junction nucleotides: 8. CDR3 length: 16 amino acids. For the CDR3, the DNA is TGCGCCAGCAGTTACATCCGGGACAGGGGGACAGATACGCAGTATTTT. This gives the protein CASSYIRDRGTDTQYF. The full variable domain, rest sourced from reference TRBV5-1 and TRBJ2-3, is KAGVTQTPRYLIKTRGQQVTLSCSPISGHRSVSWYQQTPGQGLQFLFEYFSETQRNKGNFPGRFSGRQFSNSRSEMNVSTLELGDSALYLCASSYIRDRGTDTQYFGPGTRLTVL.

The chain uses TRBV2 and TRBJ2-1, with D uncertain. The CDR3 totals 10 residues. V was shortened by 7 bases and J by 10 bases, with 8 bases between the two germline ends. Germline lookup yields CDR1 SNHLY and CDR2 FYNNEI. CDR3 amino acids: CASTQWEQFF. The CDR3 DNA sequence: TGTGCCAGCACCCAGTGGGAGCAGTTCTTC. The whole variable domain, remainder taken from reference TRBV2 and TRBJ2-1, is EPEVTQTPSHQVTQMGQEVILRCVPISNHLYFYWYRQILGQKVEFLVSFYNNEISEKSEIFDDQFSVERPDGSNFTLKIRSTKLEDSAMYFCASTQWEQFFGPGTRLTVL.

The chain combines TRBV29-1 with TRBJ2-7, with D perhaps matching TRBD2 (5 bases). The CDR3 is 12 amino acids. Trimming removed 5 bases from V and 2 bases from J, with 10 bases in between. Germline-derived CDR1 and CDR2 are SQVTM and ANQGSEA. The chain's CDR3 is CSVSSGTYEQYF. CDR3 nucleotide sequence: TGCAGCGTTTCTTCGGGAACCTACGAGCAGTACTTC.

This chain joins TRBV29-1 and TRBJ2-7; the match to TRBD1 covers 9 bases. Per the germline V gene, CDR1 is SQVTM and CDR2 is ANQGSEA. J was trimmed by 2 bases and V by 0 bases; bases with no gene match: 11. This CDR3 has 17 residues. The CDR3 DNA reads TGCAGCGTTGAAGATTATTTACAGGGACAGGGCGCCTACGAGCAGTACTTC. Translation: CSVEDYLQGQGAYEQYF.

The gene calls are TRBV27 and TRBJ2-7, with 8 bases matching TRBD1. The CDR3 is 14 amino acids. The V gene's germline CDR1 is MNHEY and CDR2 SMNVEV (reference sequence). Trimming cost V 3 bases and J 4 bases; bases outside gene matches: 5. The CDR3 DNA reads as TGTGCCAGCAGTTTCGGACAGGGCCAATACGAGCAGTACTTC. This translates into CASSFGQGQYEQYF.

The gene calls are TRBV27 and TRBJ1-4; D ambiguous. The germline V and J ends were trimmed by 6 bases and 5 bases, with 7 bases remaining between them. Germline V gene lookup returns CDR1 MNHEY and CDR2 SMNVEV (reference sequence). CDR3 length: 12 amino acids. CDR3 amino acids: CASRGRNEKLFF. CDR3 in DNA: TGTGCCAGCAGAGGGAGAAATGAAAAACTGTTTTTT.

The J gene is TRBJ1-6, the V gene TRBV27; D might be TRBD1 (6 bases). V was trimmed by 3 bases and J by 5 bases, leaving 8 bases between them. The germline gives CDR1 MNHEY, CDR2 SMNVEV (reference sequence). This CDR3 spans 14 amino acids. In DNA, the CDR3 is TGTGCCAGCAGTTTTAGGGGGAATAATTCACCCCTCCACTTT. It yields the protein CASSFRGNNSPLHF.

This chain uses TRBV7-9 with TRBJ1-1; TRBD1 matches at 7 bases. The V and J ends lost 3 bases and 0 bases, in that order; junction bases with no gene match: 1. The CDR3 consists of 14 residues. Germline CDR1 is SEHNR and CDR2 is FQNEAQ (reference sequence). CDR3: CASSLGTVNTEAFF. The DNA for the CDR3 is TGTGCCAGCAGCTTGGGGACAGTGAACACTGAAGCTTTCTTT.

This chain connects TRBV2 to TRBJ2-1, with D maybe TRBD2 (6 bases). CDR1 is SNHLY, CDR2 FYNNEI, per germline. The CDR3 length is 16 residues. The ends were cut back, 11 bases at V and 4 bases at J, with 24 bases in the middle. The DNA of the CDR3 is TGTGCCCGCCGCTACCGGAGGGTCCATGGGTACAATGAGCAGTTCTTC. It specifies CARRYRRVHGYNEQFF.

The chain is built from TRBV29-1 and TRBJ1-2; 9 nucleotides align to TRBD1. The germline V gene encodes CDR1 SQVTM and CDR2 ANQGSEA. Trimming removed 1 base from V and 7 bases from J; junction bases left unmatched: 10. The CDR3 loop spans 15 amino acids. CDR3 amino acids: CSVEGYRGRVGGYTF. CDR3 DNA sequence: TGCAGCGTTGAAGGTTACAGGGGGCGAGTAGGTGGCTACACCTTC.

Details on this clone: At one end the junction does not follow the germline gene, possibly because of a read error. The sample has other DNA sequences that encode this CDR3 too. J is TRBJ1-2 and V is TRBV13, with 9 nucleotides matching TRBD1. Per the germline V gene, CDR1 is PRHDT and CDR2 is FYEKMQ (reference sequence). The CDR3 totals 15 residues. This chain's CDR3 is CASSTGTGWGYGYTF. The CDR3 region has the DNA TGTGCCAGCAGCACCGGGACAGGGTGGGGTTATGGCTACACCTTT.

Ten or more counts support this clone. The CDR3 spells CASSEGTGVGKLFF. In nucleotides, the CDR3 is TGTGCCAGCAGTGAAGGTACAGGGGTTGGAAAACTGTTTTTT. V is TRBV6-1 and J is TRBJ1-4, with TRBD1 matching 7 bases. The germline V gene has CDR1 MNHNS and CDR2 SASEGT. V lost 1 base to trimming and J lost 10 bases; unmatched junction nucleotides: 6. The CDR3 length is 14 residues.

This clone showed up just a few times. The chain joins TRBV7-6 to TRBJ1-5, with 7 bases that match TRBD1. The CDR3 has 15 amino acids. The V gene's germline CDR1 is SGHVS and CDR2 FNYEAQ. V trimming: 1 base; J trimming: 6 bases; junction bases outside the gene matches: 6. The CDR3 coding sequence is TGTGCCAGCAGCTTAGGACAGGGAGGAGGTCAGCCCCAGCATTTT. Translated: CASSLGQGGGQPQHF. The entire variable domain, with the rest obtained from reference TRBV7-6 and TRBJ1-5, is as follows: GAGVSQSPRYKVTKRGQDVALRCDPISGHVSLYWYRQALGQGPEFLTYFNYEAQQDKSGLPNDRFSAERPEGSISTLTIQRTEQRDSAMYRCASSLGQGGGQPQHFGDGTRLSIL.

This chain uses TRBV11-2 with TRBJ2-3; D perhaps matches TRBD1 (6 bases). Germline V gene lookup returns CDR1 SGHAT and CDR2 FQNNGV. Trimming took off 4 bases at V and 5 bases at J, with 10 bases between the two ends. The CDR3 extends over 13 amino acids. CDR3 loop: CASSSGGLDTQYF. The CDR3 DNA sequence: TGTGCCAGCAGCTCTGGGGGCTTAGATACGCAGTATTTT. Drawing the rest from reference TRBV11-2 and TRBJ2-3, the complete variable domain is EAGVAQSPRYKIIEKRQSVAFWCNPISGHATLYWYQQILGQGPKLLIQFQNNGVVDDSQLPKDRFSAERLKGVDSTLKIQPAKLEDSAVYLCASSSGGLDTQYFGPGTRLTVL.

This chain joins TRBV4-1 and TRBJ1-4; perhaps TRBD1 as D (6 bases). Trimming shortened V by 0 bases and J by 8 bases, and 13 bases separated the two germline ends. The CDR3 sequence is 15 residues long. Germline loops: CDR1 MGHRA, CDR2 YSYEKL. CDR3 region: CASSQDSSGGEKLFF. The CDR3 nucleotides are TGCGCCAGCAGCCAAGATAGTTCGGGGGGCGAAAAACTGTTTTTT.